This T cell receptor beta chain was recorded in a study of shared clonotypes between healthy human individuals. TCRdb keeps only in-frame clones here, not all; method: immunoSEQ multiplex PCR. Here the sample spans about a million clones, about 75% being singletons. CDR1 MNHNY and CDR2 SVGAGI come from the germline V gene (reference sequence). Trimming cost V 5 bases and J 7 bases, with 11 bases left between them. The length of the CDR3 is 12 residues. The rearrangement joins TRBV6-6 to TRBJ1-1; TRBD1 might be the D (5 bases). Sequencing was done on a sample of memory CD4+ T cells sorted from blood. Indicated subset: CD45RA-negative fraction. The sequence derives from a man aged 18-30 years in good health. The CDR3 region is CASSTLRGEAFF. The CDR3 DNA reads TGTGCCAGCAGTACACTAAGGGGTGAAGCTTTCTTT.